Sequencing of this T cell receptor (beta chain) was carried out in a study of cytomegalovirus exposure and HLA in healthy donors. PCR was performed using 60 Vbeta and 13 Jbeta primers. Here immunoSEQ multiplex PCR was the method, and the copy in TCRdb shows in-frame clones only, minus some. The table records roughly 160,000 clones, approximately 81% of them present only once. Germline V gene lookup returns CDR1 SGHTA and CDR2 FQGTGA. V lost 4 bases to trimming and J lost 0 bases, with 10 bases between them. This CDR3 is built from 15 residues. Sequenced material: PBMCs. This chain connects TRBV7-3 to TRBJ1-3; D unresolved. The clonotype originates from a man aged 25-45 years in good health and CMV-seropositive. The CDR3 loop is CASSSDSSSGNTIYF. The CDR3 coding sequence is TGTGCCAGCAGCTCCGACTCCAGCTCTGGAAACACCATATATTTT. Full variable domain (missing parts from reference TRBV7-3 and TRBJ1-3): GAGVSQTPSNKVTEKGKYVELRCDPISGHTALYWYRQSLGQGPEFLIYFQGTGAADDSGLPNDRFFAVRPEGSVSTLKIQRTERGDSAVYLCASSSDSSSGNTIYFGEGSWLTVV.